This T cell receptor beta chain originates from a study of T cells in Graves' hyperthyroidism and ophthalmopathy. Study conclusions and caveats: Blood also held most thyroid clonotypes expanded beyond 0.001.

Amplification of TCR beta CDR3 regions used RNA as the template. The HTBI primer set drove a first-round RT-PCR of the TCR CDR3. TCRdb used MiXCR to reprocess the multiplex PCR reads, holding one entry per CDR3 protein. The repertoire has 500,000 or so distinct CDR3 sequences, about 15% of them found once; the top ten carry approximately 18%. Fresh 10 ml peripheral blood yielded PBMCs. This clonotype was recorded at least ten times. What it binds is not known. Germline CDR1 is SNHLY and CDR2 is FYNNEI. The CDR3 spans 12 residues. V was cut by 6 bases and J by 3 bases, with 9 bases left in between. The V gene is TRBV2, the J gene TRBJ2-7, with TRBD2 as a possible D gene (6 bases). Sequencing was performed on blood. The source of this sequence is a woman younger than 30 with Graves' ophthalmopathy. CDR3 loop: CASSGGFYEQYF. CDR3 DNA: TGTGCCAGCAGCGGGGGATTCTACGAGCAGTACTTC.